This record covers a single TCR beta chain. Its antigen is still unknown. This entry is derived from a study of T cell responses to AZD1222 COVID-19 vaccine. As for the study in general: Second-dose recipients at about 4 or about 12 weeks were treated as one pooled group. Notes on the study in general: Recipients of two AZD1222 doses showed rising Spike-specific TCR breadth and depth. After the peak T cell response, and only then, were repertoires sampled.

Sequencing used immunoSEQ multiplex PCR; TCRdb keeps in-frame clones, though not all of them. The sample shows roughly 120,000 clones, about 85% of them seen only once. The CDR3 has 15 residues. Trimming cost V 2 bases and J 5 bases; bases outside gene matches: 1. CDR1 SGHNT and CDR2 YYREEE come from the germline V gene (reference sequence). This sequence joins TRBV5-4 and TRBJ2-1, with 13 nucleotides matching TRBD2. The sample consisted of peripheral blood, taken on day 0 of AZD1222 vaccination. The source is an adult in good health. DNA of the CDR3: TGTGCCAGCAGCTTTGGGACTAGCGGGAACAATGAGCAGTTCTTC. Its protein is CASSFGTSGNNEQFF.